Below, 32 T cell receptor beta chains from the same sample are listed, as sequenced in a study of T-cell reconstitution after alpha-beta-depleted transplantation in children. Unique molecular identifiers were incorporated during preparation of the TCRbeta library. TCRdb independently ran MiXCR on the PCR reads; one entry per CDR3 protein. Of 500,000 to 650,000 distinct CDR3 sequences in the sample, around 13% were seen once. Sequenced material: PBMCs, mostly from graft donor cells, taken 360 days after TCRalphabeta/CD19-depleted stem cell transplant. These receptor sequences come from a male patient aged 10 to 17 who had a stem cell transplant for acute myeloid leukemia, so the T cells may come from the graft donor.

This clonotype showed up many times. V gene TRBV12-3 or TRBV12-4 combines with J gene TRBJ2-1; D unresolved. V lost 6 bases and J 4 bases, leaving 13 bases between the germline ends. This CDR3 region has 14 residues. CDR3 DNA: TGTGCCAGCAGGGCTGGAATGGGTTACAATGAGCAGTTCTTC. Amino acids: CASRAGMGYNEQFF.

V is TRBV2 and J is TRBJ2-1, with 9 bases lining up with TRBD1. J gave up 0 bases and V 6 bases, and 6 bases lay outside the gene matches. Germline V gives CDR1 SNHLY, CDR2 FYNNEI. This CDR3 is 16 amino acids long. The CDR3: CASRDRGRSSYNEQFF. The CDR3 region has the DNA TGTGCCAGCAGGGACAGGGGCCGGAGCTCCTACAATGAGCAGTTCTTC. The full variable domain, with the rest looked up from reference TRBV2 and TRBJ2-1, is EPEVTQTPSHQVTQMGQEVILRCVPISNHLYFYWYRQILGQKVEFLVSFYNNEISEKSEIFDDQFSVERPDGSNFTLKIRSTKLEDSAMYFCASRDRGRSSYNEQFFGPGTRLTVL.

The gene calls are TRBV7-9 and TRBJ2-1, with 9 bases aligning to TRBD2. Germline CDR1 SEHNR, CDR2 FQNEAQ (reference sequence). This CDR3 is built from 17 residues. The V gene end was trimmed by 3 bases and the J gene end by 2 bases; junction bases not matched to a gene: 8. CDR3 DNA sequence: TGTGCCAGCAGCTTGGGGGCTCCTAGCGGGGCCTACAATGAGCAGTTCTTC. Encoded protein: CASSLGAPSGAYNEQFF.

In its sample, this clonotype was seen a few times. The CDR3 sequence: CASSPIDVAYEQYF. The CDR3 DNA is TGTGCCAGCAGTCCGATCGACGTTGCCTACGAGCAGTACTTC. The rearrangement joins TRBV12-3 or TRBV12-4 to TRBJ2-7, with no clear D. The ends were cut back, 5 bases at V and 2 bases at J, with 13 bases in the middle. This CDR3 region has 14 residues.

The V and J genes are TRBV30 and TRBJ2-7; no definite D call. Germline V gene data show CDR1 as GTSNPN and CDR2 as SVGIG (reference sequence). The CDR3 consists of 15 residues. Trimming took 0 bases from V and 4 from J, leaving 16 bases between them. The CDR3 DNA reads as TGTGCCTGGAGTGTACAAAGGGTCTTTAGTTACGAGCAGTACTTC. Its protein product is CAWSVQRVFSYEQYF.

This clonotype turned up a few times. The chain links TRBV6-2 or TRBV6-3 to TRBJ1-2; 7 bases line up with TRBD1. Germline-derived CDR1 and CDR2 are MNHEY and SVGEGT. CDR3 length equals 13 residues. V lost 4 bases, J lost 2 bases, and 1 base stayed unmatched. Written as DNA, the CDR3 is TGTGCCAGCAGTTTGGGACAGAACTATGGCTACACCTTC. Amino acids: CASSLGQNYGYTF.

The chain is built from TRBV23-1 and TRBJ2-3, with 7 bases lining up with TRBD1. TRBV23-1 is flagged as an ORF with uncertain function. The CDR3 is made up of 16 amino acids. Trimming at V came to 4 bases and at J to 1 base, leaving 8 bases not matched to a gene. The CDR3 here is CASSPQGEDGTDTQYF. DNA of the CDR3: TGCGCCAGCAGTCCCCAGGGGGAAGACGGCACAGATACGCAGTATTTT.

This clonotype was observed a few times. The chain combines TRBV5-1 with TRBJ1-6; D may be TRBD1 (5 bases). Germline assignment: CDR1 SGHRS and CDR2 YFSETQ. V was shortened by 3 bases and J by 0 bases, with 19 bases between the two germline ends. CDR3 length: 19 residues. CDR3 in amino acids: CASSWGWKGLSSYNSPLHF. The DNA for the CDR3 is TGCGCCAGCAGCTGGGGGTGGAAGGGATTAAGCTCCTATAATTCACCCCTCCACTTT.

A few counts support this clonotype. The J gene is TRBJ2-5, the V gene TRBV29-1; 8 nucleotides line up with TRBD2. Trimming removed 6 bases from V and 5 bases from J; junction bases left unmatched: 5. CDR1 is SQVTM and CDR2 is ANQGSEA in the germline V gene. The CDR3 sequence is 12 residues long. For the CDR3, the DNA is TGCAGCGTCGGGACTAGTGGTGAGACCCAGTACTTC. As protein: CSVGTSGETQYF.

This chain links TRBV11-3 with TRBJ2-5; 8 positions agree with TRBD2. Germline CDR1 and CDR2: SGHNT and YENEEA. CDR3 length: 16 amino acids. V dropped 5 bases and J dropped 4; count of bases not matched to a gene: 12. DNA for the CDR3: TGTGCCAGCAGCCCCCTTCGGGGGGGGCAAGGAGAGACCCAGTACTTC. Translating gives CASSPLRGGQGETQYF.

This clonotype was detected ten times or more. The gene calls are TRBV29-1 and TRBJ1-1; weak D call: TRBD1 (5 bases). Per the germline V gene, CDR1 is SQVTM and CDR2 is ANQGSEA. Trimming shortened V by 5 bases and J by 0 bases, and 13 bases separated the two germline ends. This CDR3 comprises 14 residues. CDR3 nucleotides: TGCAGCGTTCTGGGGGGACGGCTGAACACTGAAGCTTTCTTT. It yields the protein CSVLGGRLNTEAFF.

This chain joins TRBV7-2 and TRBJ2-5; 11 bases agree with TRBD2. V lost 7 bases and J lost 2; bases outside the gene matches: 6. The germline CDR1 and CDR2 sequences are SGHTA and FQGNSA. The length of the CDR3 is 15 residues. Written as DNA, the CDR3 is TGTGCCAGCACTCCTAGCGGGAGGAGACAAGAGACCCAGTACTTC. Translation: CASTPSGRRQETQYF.

The V call is TRBV5-6, the J call TRBJ2-5; D call uncertain. Trimming shortened V by 1 base and J by 5 bases, and 9 bases separated the two germline ends. CDR3 length: 13 residues. The V gene's germline CDR1 is SGHDT and CDR2 YYEEEE. The CDR3 spells CASSLLQRETQYF. CDR3 bases: TGTGCCAGCAGCTTGCTCCAACGGGAGACCCAGTACTTC.

This clonotype was observed at least ten times. V gene TRBV12-3 or TRBV12-4 combines with J gene TRBJ2-1; perhaps TRBD1 as D (6 bases). V gave up 7 bases and J gave up 3 bases, with 16 bases separating them. This CDR3 is built from 15 residues. This chain's CDR3 is CASTPSGTIYNEQFF. The DNA for the CDR3 is TGTGCCAGCACCCCCTCCGGGACAATCTACAATGAGCAGTTCTTC.

In its sample, this clonotype was seen many times. The chain has TRBV3-1 and TRBJ2-7; 12 positions match TRBD2. With 1 base clipped from V and 5 bases from J, the junction kept 3 bases outside the gene matches. Germline V lookup: CDR1 LGHDT, CDR2 YNNKEL (reference sequence). CDR3 length equals 15 residues. The CDR3 DNA is TGTGCCAGCAGCCAAGCCCGACTAGCGGGAGACGAGCAGTACTTC. Protein product: CASSQARLAGDEQYF.

This clonotype is a singleton in its sample. J is TRBJ2-1 and V is TRBV20-1; 10 bases line up with TRBD2. V shed 0 bases, J shed 5 bases, and the junction held 7 bases outside the gene matches. CDR3 length: 16 residues. Germline CDR1 and CDR2: DFQATT and SNEGSKA (reference sequence). Here the CDR3 reads CSARDRLAGSHNEQFF. CDR3 bases: TGCAGTGCTAGAGATAGACTAGCGGGCTCTCACAATGAGCAGTTCTTC.

J is TRBJ2-7 and V is TRBV3-1; TRBD1 matches 8 bases. The CDR3 has 12 amino acids. With 8 bases clipped from V and 2 bases from J, the junction kept 2 bases outside the gene matches. From germline, CDR1 is LGHDT and CDR2 YNNKEL (reference sequence). The CDR3 DNA follows: TGTGCCAGCGGACAGGGCACCTACGAGCAGTACTTC. Protein: CASGQGTYEQYF.

In this sample, this clonotype turned up a few times. The chain employs TRBV7-9 and TRBJ2-7; 10 positions match TRBD2. This CDR3 has 14 residues. J gave up 5 bases and V 7 bases, and 8 bases lay outside the gene matches. CDR1 is SEHNR and CDR2 is FQNEAQ in the germline V gene (reference sequence). This CDR3 is CASISSGSPHEQYF. The CDR3 DNA is TGTGCCAGCATATCTAGCGGGAGCCCCCACGAGCAGTACTTC.

This clonotype was observed a few times. The chain carries TRBV6-5 and TRBJ2-1; 7 nucleotides agree with TRBD2. The CDR3 is made up of 15 amino acids. Germline loops: CDR1 MNHEY, CDR2 SVGAGI. The V segment lost 3 bases and the J segment 9 bases; nucleotides outside the gene matches: 11. The CDR3 here is CASSYGTTSLGEQFF. CDR3 sequence (DNA): TGTGCCAGCAGTTATGGGACTACCAGTCTCGGTGAGCAGTTCTTC.

This clonotype showed up many times. V usage is TRBV6-5 and J usage is TRBJ2-1; possible D gene TRBD1, 6 bases. The CDR3 sequence is 14 residues long. Trimming shortened V by 7 bases and J by 4 bases, and 14 bases separated the two germline ends. Germline values: CDR1 MNHEY, CDR2 SVGAGI. The CDR3 bases are TGTGCCAGCACCGAGCGAGGGGGATACAATGAGCAGTTCTTC. Encoded protein: CASTERGGYNEQFF.

This clonotype showed up many times. The chain's CDR3 is CASSLNPGREGTYEQYF. CDR3 DNA: TGTGCCAGCAGCCTAAACCCCGGCAGGGAAGGGACCTACGAGCAGTACTTC. The chain has TRBV7-9 and TRBJ2-7, with D possibly matching TRBD1 (5 bases). Germline-derived CDR1 and CDR2 are SEHNR and FQNEAQ (reference sequence). The ends were cut back, 5 bases at V and 2 bases at J, with 22 bases in the middle. The CDR3 is 17 amino acids.

The chain recombines TRBV6-5 with TRBJ2-1; TRBD2 agrees at 12 bases. The CDR3 extends over 16 amino acids. J lost 5 bases, V lost 1 base, and 3 bases had no gene match. The germline CDR1 and CDR2 sequences are MNHEY and SVGAGI. The CDR3 bases are TGTGCCAGCAGTTACTGGACTAGCGGGATAAACAATGAGCAGTTCTTC. It translates to CASSYWTSGINNEQFF.

This clonotype was seen a few times. The chain has TRBV4-3 and TRBJ2-7; 13 bases map to TRBD2. The CDR3 totals 16 residues. Per germline, CDR1 LGHNA and CDR2 YSLEER. After removal of 0 bases from V and 5 bases from J, the junction contained 4 bases not matched to a gene. Written as DNA, the CDR3 is TGCGCCAGCAGCCAAGACGGACTAGCGGGAGTCGACGAGCAGTACTTC. This gives the protein CASSQDGLAGVDEQYF.

This chain uses TRBV20-1 with TRBJ2-3, with 14 bases matching TRBD2. The CDR3 runs 17 residues. In germline, CDR1 is DFQATT, CDR2 SNEGSKA (reference sequence). V was clipped by 7 bases and J by 2 bases; unmatched bases: 11. The CDR3 protein is CSGARLAGGPFTDTQYF. In DNA form, the CDR3 reads TGCAGTGGAGCCCGACTAGCGGGAGGGCCGTTCACAGATACGCAGTATTTT.

This clonotype was seen more than once but under ten times. V is TRBV4-3 and J is TRBJ2-3; 10 bases match TRBD2. The CDR3 length is 16 residues. Germline CDR1 is LGHNA and CDR2 is YSLEER. V gave up 4 bases and J gave up 4 bases; unmatched junction bases: 8. CDR3 sequence (DNA): TGCGCCAGCAGCCCTCGGAGCGGGAGGGTCCCAGATACGCAGTATTTT. Its protein product is CASSPRSGRVPDTQYF.

Comment on this clonotype: It is likely a read error, because the conserved phenylalanine at the end of the CDR3 is missing. Because the CDR3's place on the DNA is in doubt, the DNA is left out and the CDR3 is given as listed by TCRdb. The rearrangement uses TRBV20-1 and TRBJ2-7; the table gives TRBD1 as D, unverified against the DNA. The CDR3 has 11 residues if both end residues are counted. In germline, CDR1 is DFQATT, CDR2 SNEGSKA (reference sequence). The CDR3 sequence is CSARVLSGAPI.

This clonotype was observed a handful of times. This sequence joins TRBV27 and TRBJ2-3; 9 bases align to TRBD2. CDR3 length equals 13 residues. The germline V gene encodes CDR1 MNHEY and CDR2 SMNVEV (reference sequence). After removal of 4 bases from V and 7 bases from J, the junction contained 3 bases not matched to a gene. The CDR3 nucleotides read TGTGCCAGCAGTTCTAGCGGGGTCTATACGCAGTATTTT. Its protein is CASSSSGVYTQYF.

In its sample, this clonotype was seen many times. The rearrangement links TRBV5-1 to TRBJ2-3; D remains unclear. This CDR3 is built from 15 residues. Germline loops: CDR1 SGHRS, CDR2 YFSETQ. The germline V and J ends were trimmed by 2 bases and 6 bases, with 16 bases remaining between them. CDR3 in amino acids: CASSFHRELGDTQYF. CDR3 bases: TGCGCCAGCAGCTTTCACAGAGAGCTGGGCGATACGCAGTATTTT. Full variable domain (outside the CDR3, taken from reference TRBV5-1 and TRBJ2-3): KAGVTQTPRYLIKTRGQQVTLSCSPISGHRSVSWYQQTPGQGLQFLFEYFSETQRNKGNFPGRFSGRQFSNSRSEMNVSTLELGDSALYLCASSFHRELGDTQYFGPGTRLTVL.

This clonotype was detected a few times. V gene TRBV7-9 combines with J gene TRBJ2-1, with unresolved D. The CDR3 loop spans 14 amino acids. Trimming cost V 5 bases and J 5 bases, with 13 bases left between them. From germline, CDR1 is SEHNR and CDR2 FQNEAQ (reference sequence). The CDR3 sequence: CASSLLSIHNEQFF. Here the CDR3 DNA reads TGTGCCAGCAGCCTGTTAAGCATCCACAATGAGCAGTTCTTC.

The chain links TRBV7-2 to TRBJ2-3; D gene uncertain. V lost 0 bases and J lost 1, with 8 bases in between. The CDR3 runs to 15 residues. Germline values: CDR1 SGHTA, CDR2 FQGNSA. The CDR3 loop is CASSLAHWGTDTQYF. CDR3 nucleotides: TGTGCCAGCAGCTTAGCGCATTGGGGCACAGATACGCAGTATTTT.

This clonotype was found many times. J is TRBJ1-4 and V is TRBV28; D is undetermined. V was trimmed by 4 bases and J by 0 bases, leaving 6 bases between them. CDR3 length: 14 residues. Germline values: CDR1 MDHEN, CDR2 SYDVKM. CDR3 bases: TGTGCCAGCAGTTCTCTGGCAACTAATGAAAAACTGTTTTTT. Translating gives CASSSLATNEKLFF.

This clonotype showed up just a few times. The rearrangement links TRBV25-1 to TRBJ2-1; 9 bases fit TRBD1. CDR3 length: 16 amino acids. Trimming at V came to 5 bases and at J to 7 bases, leaving 12 bases not matched to a gene. Germline values: CDR1 MGHDK, CDR2 SYGVNS. The CDR3 reads CASSSPGTGRINEQFF. CDR3 coding DNA: TGTGCCAGCAGTTCCCCCGGGACAGGGAGGATTAATGAGCAGTTCTTC. The entire variable domain, with the rest obtained from reference TRBV25-1 and TRBJ2-1, is as follows: EADIYQTPRYLVIGTGKKITLECSQTMGHDKMYWYQQDPGMELHLIHYSYGVNSTEKGDLSSESTVSRIRTEHFPLTLESARPSHTSQYLCASSSPGTGRINEQFFGPGTRLTVL.